This T cell receptor beta chain was sequenced for a study of blood T cell repertoires in COVID-19. Study processing details: By means of reference gene primer amplification, nucleated cell counts were estimated. Produced via immunoSEQ multiplex PCR; TCRdb's table is partial and in-frame only. The V and J calls and clone size were taken over from that table, and D and trimming were inferred from the DNA. Here the sample spans 150,000 to 160,000 clones, roughly 84% being singletons. The germline V gene has CDR1 LNHDA and CDR2 SQIVND (reference sequence). This CDR3 spans 16 amino acids. The V and J ends lost 6 bases and 1 base, in that order; junction bases with no gene match: 10.

The chain joins TRBV19 to TRBJ2-7, with 9 bases that match TRBD1. The specimen sequenced was peripheral blood. This TCR derives from a woman aged 60-75 years with COVID-19, enrolled during active disease. The CDR3 bases are TGTGCCAGTAGAGACTTGGGACAGGGAGAATCCTACGAGCAGTACTTC. Translation: CASRDLGQGESYEQYF. The variable domain in full, with the rest retrieved from reference TRBV19 and TRBJ2-7, is DGGITQSPKYLFRKEGQNVTLSCEQNLNHDAMYWYRQDPGQGLRLIYYSQIVNDFQKGDIAEGYSVSREKKESFPLTVTSAQKNPTAFYLCASRDLGQGESYEQYFGPGTRLTVT.